Here is one TCR beta chain with its context. This clonotype was detected many times. This receptor's antigen is unknown. One base away there is no much larger clone; base qualities are not given. The sample belongs to a study of human T cells and chemical hapten exposure (dated by TCRdb to the early 2020s). Some background on the complete study: For sensitization, 2% DPC in acetone was applied to an approximately 2 cm by approximately 2 cm area of upper inner arm skin. The mostly female patient cohort included alopecia areata with under or over 50% scalp involvement, alopecia totalis and alopecia universalis. Patch tests used Finn chambers with 0.01% DPC on the upper back, scored after 6 days by International Contact Dermatitis Research Group standards. Patient blood was sampled pre-sensitization (week 0) and at 2, 6 and about 24 weeks after DPC sensitization. Libraries were pooled for sequencing, and variation in per-sample TCR yields was attributed mainly to small differences in library volumes within the pool. The study tracked peripheral blood TCR repertoire changes in vivo during primary and secondary sensitization to the hapten diphenylcyclopropenone (DPC) in alopecia patients. Throughout the study period of 20 to 30 weeks, patients also received therapeutic DPC doses to the scalp every week. Around 30 alopecia patients provided blood for TCR sequencing at one to four time points (pre-sensitization, 2, 6 and 24 weeks). Results the study describes overall, beyond this receptor: Compared with pre-sensitization or healthy control sets, expanded TCRs formed significantly more large CDR3 similarity clusters, which is consistent with antigen-driven responses. The number of PT1 expanded TCRs positively correlated with patch test score, significant at thresholds 8, 16 and 32 but not 4. No change with DPC sensitization was found in the number of TCRs above 1 in 1000 frequency, and no evidence of global repertoire structure alterations was found. Because every patient had alopecia, a presumed autoimmune disease, the patients' immune response might differ from that of healthy individuals. After repeated subsampling, the strength of the expansion versus patch-test correlation and the threshold at which it became significant changed.

Preparation of the library involved RACE. Reads for this sample came from a NextSeq 500. During library preparation, unique molecular identifiers were attached to individual cDNA molecules so that TCRs could be counted in a quantitative, reproducible way. From each blood RNA sample, both TCR alpha and TCR beta chains were sequenced. For the original study's pipeline: A median of about 100,000 TCRs per sample was observed, with a range of 23,224 to 690,600. The Decombinator software suite was used to annotate the V, J and CDR3 of the TCR reads. To make PS versus PT1 abundance plots, every sample was subsampled to the same number of TCRs (28,000). Expanded TCRs were defined as absent before sensitization and observed at least eight times at the 2-week time point. In-frame beta chains were kept once TCRdb had trimmed the public reads at Q25 with fastp and called clones with MiXCR. Rows with a matching CDR3 protein are joined into one entry that keeps the most common DNA and genes. It is TCRdb's table, rather than the study itself, that gives the V and J calls and clone size. This sample comprises about 120,000 distinct CDR3 sequences, roughly 15% of them detected only once. Less than 0.95% of the sample is in the top ten clones.

Trimming at the junction amounts to 3 bases on V and 7 bases on J, and the germline ends lie 6 bases apart. The germline V gene sets CDR1 to KGHDR and CDR2 to SFDVKD. There are 12 amino acids in the CDR3, from cysteine to phenylalanine inclusive. Only the CDR3 DNA is retained, 36 bases long and in frame from the first base. The time point label corresponds to: patch test 1, 2 weeks after DPC sensitization. Explained via the paper, the treatment or condition label denotes: therapeutic diphenylcyclopropenone sensitization with weekly scalp DPC. At each patch-test visit, blood was drawn before the patch test was applied. Patients were eligible if aged 18 to 70, diagnosed with alopecia and judged suitable for DPC therapy, and pregnant patients were excluded. Unfractionated whole blood was collected in Tempus Blood RNA tubes, and total RNA was extracted from that blood.

The material sequenced was whole blood, taken in connection with sensitization to the hapten diphenylcyclopropenone (DPC). The TCR originated in a man between 18 and 29 years old with alopecia areata. Some clones in this sample may be carry-over from other donors' samples. This sequence uses TRBV24-1 and TRBJ2-1; the D gene cannot be named for sure. The nucleotides are TGTGCCACCAGTGATCGGAGAAATGAGCAGTTCTTC. This encodes CATSDRRNEQFF.